A selection of T cell receptor beta chains follows, all from one sample in a study of blood T cell repertoires in COVID-19. The protocol was immunoSEQ multiplex PCR, while the TCRdb copy is restricted to in-frame clones and leaves out a portion. The profile shows 240,000 or so clones, roughly 80% of them singletons. The sequencing sample was made of peripheral blood. These receptor sequences come from a woman under 30 with acute or convalescent COVID-19. The CDR3 runs from the conserved cysteine through the conserved F or W. The D gene is left open where the match is weak. Clone size, where shown, is once, few, many, or a class for clones that have expanded.

d_gene	abundance	v_gene	j_gene	CDR3aa	CDR3nt
TRBD1	NA	TRBV3-1/TRBV3-2	TRBJ2-1	CASSQVYGTGRNEQFF	TGTGCCAGCAGCCAAGTGTACGGGACAGGGCGGAATGAGCAGTTCTTC
NA	NA	TRBV7-2	TRBJ2-1	CASSLVSSAPYNEQFF	TGTGCCAGCAGCTTAGTCTCTAGCGCGCCCTACAATGAGCAGTTCTTC
TRBD2	NA	TRBV27	TRBJ2-7	CASNPSGGPYEQYF	TGTGCCAGCAACCCTAGCGGAGGCCCCTACGAGCAGTACTTC
TRBD2	NA	TRBV10-3	TRBJ2-5	CAISESSASGSPHQETQYF	TGTGCCATCAGTGAGTCTTCGGCTAGCGGGAGCCCCCACCAAGAGACCCAGTACTTC
NA	NA	TRBV30	TRBJ1-1	CALQEVGTEAFF	TGTGCCTTGCAGGAGGTCGGCACTGAAGCTTTCTTT
TRBD2	few	TRBV24-1	TRBJ2-5	CATSDLASGPQETQYF	TGTGCCACCAGTGATTTGGCTAGCGGCCCCCAAGAGACCCAGTACTTC
NA	NA	TRBV25-1	TRBJ2-1	CASRREYNEQFF	TGTGCCAGTCGGAGGGAATACAATGAGCAGTTCTTC
NA	once	TRBV5-1	TRBJ2-5	CASREGAETQYF	TGCGCCAGCAGGGAGGGGGCAGAGACCCAGTACTTC
NA	NA	TRBV5-1	TRBJ1-2	CASSLGGSAGYTF	TGCGCCAGCAGCCTAGGAGGTTCGGCTGGCTACACCTTC
TRBD1	NA	TRBV30	TRBJ1-6	CAWNLQGGSPLHF	TGTGCCTGGAACCTCCAGGGGGGTTCACCCCTCCACTTT
NA	once	TRBV6-5	TRBJ1-1	CASSRTTGIAEAFF	TGTGCCAGCAGTCGGACCACAGGTATCGCTGAAGCTTTCTTT
NA	once	TRBV7-8	TRBJ2-1	CASSLAYFSYNEQFF	TGTGCCAGCAGCTTAGCGTACTTCTCCTACAATGAGCAGTTCTTC
TRBD2	NA	TRBV6-5	TRBJ2-1	CASNKRGPYNEQFF	TGTGCCAGCAATAAGCGGGGCCCCTACAATGAGCAGTTCTTC
TRBD1	once	TRBV15	TRBJ2-7	CATSRGQGPYEQYF	TGTGCCACCAGCAGGGGACAGGGGCCCTACGAGCAGTACTTC
NA	NA	TRBV6-5	TRBJ2-7	CASSYILRLDEQYF	TGTGCCAGCAGTTATATTCTAAGACTAGACGAGCAGTACTTC
NA	NA	TRBV30	TRBJ1-3	CAWKQGSGNTIYF	TGTGCCTGGAAGCAGGGCTCTGGAAACACCATATATTTT
TRBD2	NA	TRBV7-6	TRBJ2-3	CATNRGATKTSGRAEDTQYF	TGTGCCACAAATAGAGGCGCTACGAAGACTAGCGGGAGGGCGGAAGATACGCAGTATTTT
NA	NA	TRBV14	TRBJ1-1	CASSQAGVGGTEAFF	TGTGCCAGCAGCCAAGCAGGGGTTGGCGGCACTGAAGCTTTCTTT
NA	NA	TRBV3-1/TRBV3-2	TRBJ2-3	CASSQDFLILTDTQYF	TGTGCCAGCAGCCAAGATTTCTTGATACTCACAGATACGCAGTATTTT
TRBD2	few	TRBV4-2	TRBJ2-7	CASSQGAGGPTYEQYF	TGTGCCAGCAGCCAAGGTGCGGGAGGCCCAACCTACGAGCAGTACTTC
TRBD1	NA	TRBV6-5	TRBJ1-1	CASSLTGKGYTEAFF	TGTGCCAGCAGTTTGACAGGGAAGGGGTACACTGAAGCTTTCTTT
NA	few	TRBV19	TRBJ2-7	CASSHAGEQYF	TGTGCCAGTAGTCACGCGGGTGAGCAGTACTTC
TRBD1	NA	TRBV7-2	TRBJ1-5	CASSSGQGYNQPQHF	TGTGCCAGCAGCTCGGGACAGGGGTACAATCAGCCCCAGCATTTT
NA	NA	TRBV7-3	TRBJ2-2	CASSQGGNTGELFF	TGTGCCAGCAGCCAAGGCGGGAACACCGGGGAGCTGTTTTTT
NA	NA	TRBV11-2	TRBJ2-1	CASSSSKSTQFF	TGTGCCAGCAGCTCCTCAAAGTCTACGCAGTTCTTC
TRBD1	NA	TRBV5-5	TRBJ2-7	CASSLGTGGYEQYF	TGTGCCAGCAGCTTGGGGACAGGGGGCTACGAGCAGTACTTC
TRBD1	once	TRBV4-3	TRBJ2-7	CASSLGQQSYEQYF	TGCGCCAGCAGCCTGGGACAGCAAAGCTACGAGCAGTACTTC
TRBD2	NA	TRBV27	TRBJ2-5	CASSLVAGGWETQYF	TGTGCCAGCAGTTTAGTAGCGGGAGGCTGGGAGACCCAGTACTTC
TRBD1	NA	TRBV6-6	TRBJ1-1	CASSYRGRDTEAFF	TGTGCCAGCAGTTACAGGGGGCGGGACACTGAAGCTTTCTTT
TRBD1	few	TRBV6-2/TRBV6-3	TRBJ1-5	CASSLDRQRSRINQPQHF	TGTGCCAGCAGCTTGGACAGGCAGCGGTCCAGGATAAATCAGCCCCAGCATTTT
TRBD2	NA	TRBV7-6	TRBJ2-7	CASSPRLAGGHEQYF	TGTGCCAGCAGCCCAAGACTAGCGGGAGGCCACGAGCAGTACTTC
NA	NA	TRBV24-1	TRBJ1-5	CATSAGRGNNQPQHF	TGTGCCACCAGTGCGGGCAGGGGAAACAATCAGCCCCAGCATTTT
TRBD1	NA	TRBV7-2	TRBJ2-5	CASSLRGQGGTQYF	TGTGCCAGCAGCTTACGGGGACAGGGGGGGACCCAGTACTTC
NA	NA	TRBV4-3	TRBJ2-7	CASSQDPGSHSYEQYF	TGCGCCAGCAGCCAAGATCCCGGGAGTCACTCCTACGAGCAGTACTTC
TRBD1	NA	TRBV5-1	TRBJ2-2	CASSLTGGAGSTGELFF	TGCGCCAGCAGCTTGACAGGGGGCGCCGGGAGCACCGGGGAGCTGTTTTTT
NA	NA	TRBV28	TRBJ1-2	CASSLAGRATGVWGYTF	TGTGCCAGCAGTTTGGCGGGACGGGCAACCGGCGTATGGGGCTACACCTTC
TRBD2	NA	TRBV10-3	TRBJ2-7	CAGGAGVGEQYF	TGTGCCGGAGGAGCGGGAGTTGGTGAGCAGTACTTC
NA	NA	TRBV30	TRBJ2-2	CAWKWGLSTGELFF	TGTGCCTGGAAATGGGGACTGTCAACCGGGGAGCTGTTTTTT
NA	NA	TRBV18	TRBJ1-1	CASSRLSGNTEAFF	TGTGCCAGCTCACGGTTGTCAGGGAACACTGAAGCTTTCTTT
NA	NA	TRBV9	TRBJ1-5	CASSEGSGVDQPQHF	TGTGCCAGCAGCGAGGGAAGCGGGGTTGATCAGCCCCAGCATTTT
TRBD1	NA	TRBV12-5	TRBJ2-7	CASGLGQGPYEQYF	TGTGCTAGTGGTTTGGGACAGGGGCCCTACGAGCAGTACTTC
TRBD2	NA	TRBV28	TRBJ2-1	CASSLTSGDNEQFF	TGTGCCAGCAGTTTGACTAGCGGAGACAATGAGCAGTTCTTC
NA	NA	TRBV7-2	TRBJ2-1	CASSLVPPGGFEYNEQFF	TGTGCCAGCAGCTTAGTCCCGCCAGGGGGGTTTGAGTACAATGAGCAGTTCTTC
NA	NA	TRBV29-1	TRBJ2-3	CSVEDGGLTSDEGWDTQYF	TGCAGCGTTGAAGACGGAGGGCTGACCTCCGATGAGGGTTGGGATACGCAGTATTTT
NA	NA	TRBV7-9	TRBJ2-7	CASTDLRQDYEQYF	TGTGCCAGCACCGATCTTAGGCAGGACTACGAGCAGTACTTC